Sequencing of this T cell receptor beta chain was carried out in a study of blood T cells in healthy people across ages. Study as a whole: With template switching, about one barcoded beta molecule was captured per two T cells.

A sample-barcoded 5' primer and a J-beta primer mix were used in a second PCR of roughly 6 to 11 cycles. Each cDNA molecule carried a tag from a template-switch adaptor that contained 12 random nucleotides. Each single sample gave us at least 3 million CDR3-containing paired-end reads. In TCRdb, the 5' RACE reads were re-called with MiXCR into one record per CDR3 protein. The repertoire includes 2 million or so distinct CDR3 sequences, about 49% of them detected once, and 2.1% sits in the top ten. Donors each provided 7.5 to 10 milliliters of peripheral blood. Germline V gives CDR1 LGHNA, CDR2 YSLEER. After removal of 1 base from V and 11 bases from J, the junction contained 9 bases not matched to a gene. The CDR3 spans 15 residues. This clonotype was detected only a few times.

The origin of this receptor is a woman between 35 and 50 years old in good health. The chain carries TRBV4-3 and TRBJ2-5; TRBD2 matches at 11 bases. The sequencing input was blood. CDR3 nucleotides: TGCGCCAGCAGCCAAGTGGGGCTAGCGGGGGGAGAGCAGTACTTC. It translates to CASSQVGLAGGEQYF.